This TCR beta chain came from a study of OX40 agonist ivuxolimab in advanced cancers. Worth noting for this clone: At one end the junction does not follow the germline gene, possibly because of a read error.

This CDR3 has 12 residues. The germline V gene encodes CDR1 SGHVS and CDR2 FQNEAQ. Assay used: immunoSEQ multiplex PCR; TCRdb lists only in-frame clones, some missing. The sample has some 73,000 clones; approximately 83% are singletons. The sequencing used CD4+ or CD8+ T cells sorted from blood, collected in a trial of the OX40 agonist ivuxolimab. The chain links TRBV7-8 to TRBJ2-7; no clear D gene. The clonotype originates from an adult with an advanced solid tumor such as melanoma, head and neck, liver or kidney cancer. CDR3 protein: CASSLDQALQIF. DNA of the CDR3: TGTGCCAGCAGCTTAGATCAGGCCCTCCAAATCTTC.